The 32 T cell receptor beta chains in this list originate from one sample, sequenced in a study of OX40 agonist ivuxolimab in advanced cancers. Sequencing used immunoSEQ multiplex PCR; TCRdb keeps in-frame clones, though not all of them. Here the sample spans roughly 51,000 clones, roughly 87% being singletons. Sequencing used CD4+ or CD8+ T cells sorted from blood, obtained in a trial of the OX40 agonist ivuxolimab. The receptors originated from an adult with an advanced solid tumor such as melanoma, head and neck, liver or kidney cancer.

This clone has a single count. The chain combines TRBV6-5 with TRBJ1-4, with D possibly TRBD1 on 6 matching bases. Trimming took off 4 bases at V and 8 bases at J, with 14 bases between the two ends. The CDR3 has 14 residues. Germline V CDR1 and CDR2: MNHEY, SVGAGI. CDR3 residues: CASSWGAAGEKLFF. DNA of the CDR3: TGTGCCAGCAGTTGGGGGGCCGCCGGAGAAAAACTGTTTTTT.

CDR3 DNA sequence: TGTGCCAGCAGCGTAGGAGGGGGCTATAATTCACCCCTCCACTTT. It encodes CASSVGGGYNSPLHF. The gene calls are TRBV9 and TRBJ1-6, with a tentative D call TRBD1 (6 bases). CDR3 length: 15 amino acids. CDR1 is SGDLS and CDR2 is YYNGEE in the germline V gene. V was trimmed by 0 bases and J by 3 bases, leaving 7 bases between them. Full variable domain (missing parts from reference TRBV9 and TRBJ1-6): DSGVTQTPKHLITATGQRVTLRCSPRSGDLSVYWYQQSLDQGLQFLIQYYNGEERAKGNILERFSAQQFPDLHSELNLSSLELGDSALYFCASSVGGGYNSPLHFGNGTRLTVT.

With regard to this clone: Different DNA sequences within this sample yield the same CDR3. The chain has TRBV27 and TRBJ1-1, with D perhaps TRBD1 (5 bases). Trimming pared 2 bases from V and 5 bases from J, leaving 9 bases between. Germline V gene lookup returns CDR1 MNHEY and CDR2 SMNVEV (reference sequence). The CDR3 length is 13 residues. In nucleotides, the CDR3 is TGTGCCAGCAGTTTAGGGGGAAGAACTGAAGCTTTCTTT. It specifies CASSLGGRTEAFF.

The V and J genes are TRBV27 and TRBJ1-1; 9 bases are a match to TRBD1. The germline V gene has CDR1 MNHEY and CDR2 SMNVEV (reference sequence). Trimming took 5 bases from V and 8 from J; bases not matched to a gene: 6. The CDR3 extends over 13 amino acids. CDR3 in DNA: TGTGCCAGCAGTATCGGACAGGGGATCGAAGCTTTCTTT. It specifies CASSIGQGIEAFF.

CDR3 loop: CASRRDSRPEAFF. The CDR3 DNA is TGTGCCAGCAGACGGGACAGTCGACCTGAAGCTTTCTTT. This chain uses TRBV5-4 with TRBJ1-1, with 7 bases aligning to TRBD1. Trimming cost V 5 bases and J 6 bases; bases outside gene matches: 7. Germline CDR1 and CDR2: SGHNT and YYREEE (reference sequence). The CDR3 runs 13 residues.

Here the CDR3 DNA reads TGTGCCTGGAGTGTTAGATATGGCTACACCTTC. Its translation: CAWSVRYGYTF. The chain joins TRBV30 to TRBJ1-2; no definite D call. Trimming removed 0 bases from V and 5 bases from J, with 4 bases in between. Germline V CDR1 and CDR2: GTSNPN, SVGIG (reference sequence). The CDR3 length is 11 residues.

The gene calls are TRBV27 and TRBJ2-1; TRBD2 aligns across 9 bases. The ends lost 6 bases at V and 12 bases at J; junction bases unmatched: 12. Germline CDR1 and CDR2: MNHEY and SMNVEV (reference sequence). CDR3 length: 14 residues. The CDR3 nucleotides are TGTGCCAGCAGGGGTGCGGGAGGGCCCCTGGGGCAGTTCTTC. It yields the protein CASRGAGGPLGQFF.

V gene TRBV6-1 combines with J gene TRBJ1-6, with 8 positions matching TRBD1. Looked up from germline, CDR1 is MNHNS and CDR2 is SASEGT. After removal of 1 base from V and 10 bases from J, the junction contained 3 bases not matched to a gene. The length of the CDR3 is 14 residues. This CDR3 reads CASSEVQGGSPLHF. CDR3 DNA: TGTGCCAGCAGTGAAGTACAGGGGGGATCACCCCTCCACTTT.

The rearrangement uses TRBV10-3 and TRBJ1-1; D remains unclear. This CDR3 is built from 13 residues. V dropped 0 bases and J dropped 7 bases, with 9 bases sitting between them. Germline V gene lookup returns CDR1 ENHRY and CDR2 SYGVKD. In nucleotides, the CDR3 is TGTGCCATCAGTGAGTCAGGTACGGATGAAGCTTTCTTT. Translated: CAISESGTDEAFF.

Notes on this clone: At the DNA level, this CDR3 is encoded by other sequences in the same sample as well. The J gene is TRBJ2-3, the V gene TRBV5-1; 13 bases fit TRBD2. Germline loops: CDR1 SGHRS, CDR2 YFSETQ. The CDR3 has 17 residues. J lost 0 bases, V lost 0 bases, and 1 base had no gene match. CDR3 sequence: CASSLALAGGSTDTQYF. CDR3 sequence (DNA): TGCGCCAGCAGCTTGGCACTAGCGGGGGGGAGCACAGATACGCAGTATTTT.

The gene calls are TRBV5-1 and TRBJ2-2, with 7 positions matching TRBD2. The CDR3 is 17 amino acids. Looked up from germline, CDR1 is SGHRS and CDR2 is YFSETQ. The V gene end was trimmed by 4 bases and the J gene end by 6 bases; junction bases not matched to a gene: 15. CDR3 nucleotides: TGCGCCAGCAGCCCCGCGGACTTCAACCGGGGGGCCGGGGAGCTGTTTTTT. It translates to CASSPADFNRGAGELFF.

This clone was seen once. CDR3 sequence reads: CATSTPLGPNTEAFF. The CDR3 nucleotides read TGTGCCACCAGCACTCCTTTGGGCCCTAACACTGAAGCTTTCTTT. The chain couples TRBV15 to TRBJ1-1; D is ambiguous. V lost 4 bases, J lost 2 bases, and 14 bases lay in between. This CDR3 has 15 residues. Looked up from germline, CDR1 is LNHNV and CDR2 is YYDKDF (reference sequence).

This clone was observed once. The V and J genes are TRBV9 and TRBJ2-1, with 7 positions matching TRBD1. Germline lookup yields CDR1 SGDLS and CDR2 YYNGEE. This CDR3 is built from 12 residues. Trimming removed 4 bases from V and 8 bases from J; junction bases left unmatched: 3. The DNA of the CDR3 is TGTGCCAGCAGCCCCGACAGGGATGAGCAGTTCTTC. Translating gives CASSPDRDEQFF.

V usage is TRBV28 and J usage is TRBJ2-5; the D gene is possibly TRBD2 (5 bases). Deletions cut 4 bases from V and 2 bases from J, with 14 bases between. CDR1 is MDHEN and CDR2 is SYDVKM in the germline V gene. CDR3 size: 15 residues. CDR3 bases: TGTGCCAGCAGTTCACCCTCGGACTTGCAAGAGACCCAGTACTTC. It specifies CASSSPSDLQETQYF.

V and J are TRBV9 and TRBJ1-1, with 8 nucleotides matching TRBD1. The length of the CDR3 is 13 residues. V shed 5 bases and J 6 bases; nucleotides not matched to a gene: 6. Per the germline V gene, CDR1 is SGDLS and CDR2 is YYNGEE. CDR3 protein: CASRWAGGSEAFF. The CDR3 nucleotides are TGTGCCAGCAGGTGGGCAGGGGGCTCTGAAGCTTTCTTT.

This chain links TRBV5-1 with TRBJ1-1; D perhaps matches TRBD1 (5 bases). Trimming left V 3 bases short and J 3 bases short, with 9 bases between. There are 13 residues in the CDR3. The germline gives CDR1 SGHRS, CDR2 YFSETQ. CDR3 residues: CASSYGGDTEAFF. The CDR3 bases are TGCGCCAGCAGCTATGGGGGGGACACTGAAGCTTTCTTT.

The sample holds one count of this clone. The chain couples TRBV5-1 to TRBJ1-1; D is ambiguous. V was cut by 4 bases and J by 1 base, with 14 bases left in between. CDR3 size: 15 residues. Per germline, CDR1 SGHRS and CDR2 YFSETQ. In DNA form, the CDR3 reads TGCGCCAGCAGCGTAAGGCGACACGAGAACACTGAAGCTTTCTTT. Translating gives CASSVRRHENTEAFF.

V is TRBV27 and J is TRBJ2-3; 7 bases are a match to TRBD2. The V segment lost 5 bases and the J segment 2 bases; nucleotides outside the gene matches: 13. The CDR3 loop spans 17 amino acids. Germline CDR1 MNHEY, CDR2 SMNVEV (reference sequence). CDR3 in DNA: TGTGCCAGCAGTCTATTAAGCGGGGCAATGCACACAGATACGCAGTATTTT. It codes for CASSLLSGAMHTDTQYF.

CDR3 in DNA: TGTGCCACCAGCAGAGATTTTACTAGCGGGACCTACGAGCAGTACTTC. Protein: CATSRDFTSGTYEQYF. The chain is built from TRBV15 and TRBJ2-7; 10 positions agree with TRBD2. Germline V gives CDR1 LNHNV, CDR2 YYDKDF (reference sequence). This CDR3 is 16 amino acids long. The ends lost 0 bases at V and 2 bases at J; junction bases unmatched: 4.

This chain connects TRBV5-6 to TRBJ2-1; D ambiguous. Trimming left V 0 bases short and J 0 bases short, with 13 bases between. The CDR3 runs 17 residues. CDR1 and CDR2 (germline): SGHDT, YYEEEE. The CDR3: CASSLAWLISSYNEQFF. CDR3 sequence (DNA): TGTGCCAGCAGCTTGGCTTGGCTGATTAGCTCCTACAATGAGCAGTTCTTC.

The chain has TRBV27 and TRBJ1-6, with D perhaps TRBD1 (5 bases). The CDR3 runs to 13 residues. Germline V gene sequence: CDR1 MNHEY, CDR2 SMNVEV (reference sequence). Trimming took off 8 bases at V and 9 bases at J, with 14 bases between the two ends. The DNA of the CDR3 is TGTGCCAGCTGGGAGGGGTTTGGTTCACCCCTCCACTTT. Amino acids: CASWEGFGSPLHF.

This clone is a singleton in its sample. CDR3: CASSPPYYGEQYF. The CDR3 DNA is TGTGCCAGCAGCCCGCCTTACTATGGAGAGCAGTACTTC. V gene TRBV27 combines with J gene TRBJ2-7, with D unresolved. CDR1 is MNHEY, CDR2 SMNVEV, per germline (reference sequence). The CDR3 length is 13 residues. V was cut by 6 bases and J by 7 bases, with 16 bases left in between.

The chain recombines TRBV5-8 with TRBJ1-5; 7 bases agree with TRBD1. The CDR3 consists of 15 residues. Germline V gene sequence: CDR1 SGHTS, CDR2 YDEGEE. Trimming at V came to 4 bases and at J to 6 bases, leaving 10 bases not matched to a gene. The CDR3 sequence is CASSSSQGSGQPQHF. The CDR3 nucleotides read TGTGCCAGCAGCAGTTCACAGGGGTCGGGTCAGCCCCAGCATTTT.

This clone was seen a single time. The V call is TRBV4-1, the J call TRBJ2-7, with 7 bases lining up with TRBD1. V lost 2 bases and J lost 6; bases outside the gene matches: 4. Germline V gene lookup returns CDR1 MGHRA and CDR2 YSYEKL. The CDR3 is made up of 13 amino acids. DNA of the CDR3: TGCGCCAGCAGCCAACGGGACAGTTTCGAGCAGTACTTC. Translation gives CASSQRDSFEQYF.

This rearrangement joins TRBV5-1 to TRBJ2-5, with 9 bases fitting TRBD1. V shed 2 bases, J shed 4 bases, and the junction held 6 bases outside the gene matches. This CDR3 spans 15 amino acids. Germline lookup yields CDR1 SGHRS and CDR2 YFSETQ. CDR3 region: CASSLDRGFLETQYF. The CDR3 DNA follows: TGCGCCAGCAGCTTAGACAGGGGGTTTTTAGAGACCCAGTACTTC. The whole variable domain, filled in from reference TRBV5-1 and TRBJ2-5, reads KAGVTQTPRYLIKTRGQQVTLSCSPISGHRSVSWYQQTPGQGLQFLFEYFSETQRNKGNFPGRFSGRQFSNSRSEMNVSTLELGDSALYLCASSLDRGFLETQYFGPGTRLLVL.

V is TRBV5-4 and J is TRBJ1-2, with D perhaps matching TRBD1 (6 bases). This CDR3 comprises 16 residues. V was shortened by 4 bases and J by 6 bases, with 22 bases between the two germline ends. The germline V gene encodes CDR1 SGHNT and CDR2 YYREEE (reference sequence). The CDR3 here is CASSRNLKQGSDGYTF. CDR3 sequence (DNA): TGTGCCAGCAGCCGAAATCTAAAACAGGGCTCGGATGGCTACACCTTC. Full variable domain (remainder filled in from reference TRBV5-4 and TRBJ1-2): ETGVTQSPTHLIKTRGQQVTLRCSSQSGHNTVSWYQQALGQGPQFIFQYYREEENGRGNFPPRFSGLQFPNYSSELNVNALELDDSALYLCASSRNLKQGSDGYTFGSGTRLTVV.

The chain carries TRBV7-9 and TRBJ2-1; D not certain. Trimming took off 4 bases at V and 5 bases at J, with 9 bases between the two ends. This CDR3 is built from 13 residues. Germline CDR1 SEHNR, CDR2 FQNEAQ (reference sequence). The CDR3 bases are TGTGCCAGCAGCTCCTTGGAAAACAATGAGCAGTTCTTC. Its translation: CASSSLENNEQFF.

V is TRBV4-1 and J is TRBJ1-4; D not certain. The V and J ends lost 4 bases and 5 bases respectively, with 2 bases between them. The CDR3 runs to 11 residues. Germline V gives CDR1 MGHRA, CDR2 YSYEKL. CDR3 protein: CASSLNEKLFF. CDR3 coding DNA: TGCGCCAGCAGCCTAAATGAAAAACTGTTTTTT.

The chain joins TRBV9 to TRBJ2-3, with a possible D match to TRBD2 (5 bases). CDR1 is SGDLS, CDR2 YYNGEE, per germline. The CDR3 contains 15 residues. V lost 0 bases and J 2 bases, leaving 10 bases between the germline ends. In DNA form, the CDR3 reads TGTGCCAGCAGCGTAGGGACTTTTATCACAGATACGCAGTATTTT. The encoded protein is CASSVGTFITDTQYF. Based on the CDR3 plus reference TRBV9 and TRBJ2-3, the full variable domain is DSGVTQTPKHLITATGQRVTLRCSPRSGDLSVYWYQQSLDQGLQFLIQYYNGEERAKGNILERFSAQQFPDLHSELNLSSLELGDSALYFCASSVGTFITDTQYFGPGTRLTVL.

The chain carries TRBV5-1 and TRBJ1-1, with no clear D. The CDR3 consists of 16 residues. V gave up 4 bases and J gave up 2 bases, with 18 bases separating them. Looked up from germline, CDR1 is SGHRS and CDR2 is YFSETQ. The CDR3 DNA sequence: TGCGCCAGCAGCCCAACATTAGGGCCGTTAAACACTGAAGCTTTCTTT. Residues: CASSPTLGPLNTEAFF. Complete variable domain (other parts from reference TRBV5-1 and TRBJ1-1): KAGVTQTPRYLIKTRGQQVTLSCSPISGHRSVSWYQQTPGQGLQFLFEYFSETQRNKGNFPGRFSGRQFSNSRSEMNVSTLELGDSALYLCASSPTLGPLNTEAFFGQGTRLTVV.

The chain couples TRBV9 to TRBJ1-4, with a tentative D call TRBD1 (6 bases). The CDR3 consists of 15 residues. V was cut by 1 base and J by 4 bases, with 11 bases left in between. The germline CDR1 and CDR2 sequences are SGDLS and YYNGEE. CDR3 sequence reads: CASSVYDRFNEKLFF. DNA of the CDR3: TGTGCCAGCAGCGTATATGACAGGTTTAATGAAAAACTGTTTTTT. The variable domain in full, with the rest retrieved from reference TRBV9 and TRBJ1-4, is DSGVTQTPKHLITATGQRVTLRCSPRSGDLSVYWYQQSLDQGLQFLIQYYNGEERAKGNILERFSAQQFPDLHSELNLSSLELGDSALYFCASSVYDRFNEKLFFGSGTQLSVL.

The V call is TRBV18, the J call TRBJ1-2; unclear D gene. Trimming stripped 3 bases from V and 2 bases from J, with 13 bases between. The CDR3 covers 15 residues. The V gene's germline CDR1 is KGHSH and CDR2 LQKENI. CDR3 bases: TGTGCCAGCTCACCGCCAGAGGTTTGGAACTATGGCTACACCTTC. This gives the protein CASSPPEVWNYGYTF.